This T cell receptor beta chain was captured by sequencing in a study of blood T cell repertoires in COVID-19. Study-wide background: The United States, Italy and Spain supplied acute and convalescent COVID-19 samples.

This CDR3 is built from 13 residues. The V end was cut by 5 bases, the J end by 7 bases, with 14 bases between. Per germline, CDR1 SQVTM and CDR2 ANQGSEA. Only in-frame clones appear in the TCRdb table, and some are missing; sequencing was by immunoSEQ multiplex PCR. The sample lists roughly 86,000 clones, 91% occurring once. The V and J genes are TRBV29-1 and TRBJ1-4, with D possibly matching TRBD1 (5 bases). The source material was peripheral blood. The clonotype originates from a woman aged 50 to 65 in a cohort sampled during active COVID-19. CDR3 bases: TGCAGCGTTTTGAGGCAGGGAATTGAAAAACTGTTTTTT. It is translated as CSVLRQGIEKLFF.